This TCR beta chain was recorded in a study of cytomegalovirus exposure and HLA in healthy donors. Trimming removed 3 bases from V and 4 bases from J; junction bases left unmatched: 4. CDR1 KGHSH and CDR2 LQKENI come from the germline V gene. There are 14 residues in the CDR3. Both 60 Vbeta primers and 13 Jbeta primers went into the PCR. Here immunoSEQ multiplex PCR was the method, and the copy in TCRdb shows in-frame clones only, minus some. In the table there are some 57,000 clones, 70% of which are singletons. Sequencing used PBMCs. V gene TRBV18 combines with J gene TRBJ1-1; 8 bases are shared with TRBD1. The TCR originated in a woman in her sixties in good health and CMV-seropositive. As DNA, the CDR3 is TGTGCCAGCTCACCGACAGGGGTGGCCACTGAAGCTTTCTTT. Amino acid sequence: CASSPTGVATEAFF.